This TCR beta chain emerged from a study of cytomegalovirus exposure and HLA in healthy donors. A note on this clone: The antigen is undetermined.

60 Vbeta and 13 Jbeta primers were used in PCR. Original processing notes: In a later analysis, of 80 million or so unique beta chains, some 10 million appeared in at least two donors. Libraries were prepared by immunoSEQ multiplex PCR; TCRdb keeps only in-frame clonotypes and omits some of them. V, J and clone size were drawn from that table, and D and trimming were deduced from the DNA. In the table there are approximately 190,000 clones, about 85% of which are singletons. Between the trimmed V and J ends, which lost 7 bases and 7 bases, there was a span of 16 bases. The CDR3 is 14 amino acids. CDR1 and CDR2 from the germline V gene are LNHDA and SQIVND (reference sequence). Findings of the study overall: As was reported, the HLA-A and HLA-B alleles of most subjects were accurately predicted from TCR beta sequences.

This sequence was found in a boy aged 2-15 years in good health and CMV-seronegative. Source material: PBMCs. The chain carries TRBV19 and TRBJ1-4, with D possibly TRBD1 on 5 matching bases. This chain's CDR3 is CASNLGQGGEKLFF. The DNA of the CDR3 is TGTGCCAGTAACTTGGGGCAGGGTGGTGAAAAACTGTTTTTT.